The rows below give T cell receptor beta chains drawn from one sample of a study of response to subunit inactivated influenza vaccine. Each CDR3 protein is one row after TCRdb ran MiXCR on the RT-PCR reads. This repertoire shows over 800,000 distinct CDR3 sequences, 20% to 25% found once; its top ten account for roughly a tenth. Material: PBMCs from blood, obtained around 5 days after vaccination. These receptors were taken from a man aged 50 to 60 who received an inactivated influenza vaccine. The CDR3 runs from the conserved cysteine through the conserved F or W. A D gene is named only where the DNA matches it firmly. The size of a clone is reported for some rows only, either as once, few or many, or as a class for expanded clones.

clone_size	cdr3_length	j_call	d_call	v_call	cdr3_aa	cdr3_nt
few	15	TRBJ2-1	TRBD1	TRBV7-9	CASSLDRGLKNEQFF	TGTGCCAGCAGCTTAGACAGGGGGCTAAAGAATGAGCAGTTCTTC
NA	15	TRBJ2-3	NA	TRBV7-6	CASSWTWGGTDTQYF	TGTGCCAGCAGCTGGACCTGGGGGGGCACAGATACGCAGTATTTT
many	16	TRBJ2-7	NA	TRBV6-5	CASSYSFLRPSYEQYF	TGTGCCAGCAGTTACTCGTTTTTGCGACCGTCCTACGAGCAGTACTTC
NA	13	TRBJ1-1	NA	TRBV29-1	CSVLTGLNTEAFF	TGCAGCGTCTTAACAGGGTTGAACACTGAAGCTTTCTTT
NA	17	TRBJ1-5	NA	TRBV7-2	CASSLGLLGMSNQPQHF	TGTGCCAGCAGCTTAGGGTTATTAGGGATGAGCAATCAGCCCCAGCATTTT
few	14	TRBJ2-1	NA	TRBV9	CASSVVDSRNEQFF	TGTGCCAGCAGCGTCGTGGACAGTCGAAATGAGCAGTTCTTC
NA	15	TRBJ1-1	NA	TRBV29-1	CSVAGTPGGLTEAFF	TGCAGCGTTGCAGGCACCCCCGGAGGTTTAACTGAAGCTTTCTTT
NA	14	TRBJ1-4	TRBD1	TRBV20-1	CSARVPGQLEKLFF	TGCAGTGCTAGAGTCCCGGGACAGCTAGAAAAACTGTTTTTT
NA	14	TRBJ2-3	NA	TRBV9	CASSPSPAADTQYF	TGTGCCAGCAGCCCCTCCCCGGCAGCGGATACGCAGTATTTT
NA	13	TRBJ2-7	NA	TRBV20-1	CSTRDRVHYEQYF	TGCAGTACTAGAGATAGGGTGCACTACGAGCAGTACTTC
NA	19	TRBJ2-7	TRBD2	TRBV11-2	CASSTPGLADHRLSLEQYF	TGTGCCAGCAGCACCCCGGGACTAGCGGATCATCGATTGTCTCTGGAGCAGTACTTC
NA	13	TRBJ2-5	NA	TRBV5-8	CASSFLLQETQYF	TGTGCCAGCAGCTTTCTCCTTCAAGAGACCCAGTACTTC
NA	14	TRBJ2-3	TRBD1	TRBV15	CATSRQQGTDTQYF	TGTGCCACCAGCAGGCAACAGGGGACAGATACGCAGTATTTT
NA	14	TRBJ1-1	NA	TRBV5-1	CASSLYGEGTEAFF	TGCGCCAGCAGCTTATACGGGGAGGGCACTGAAGCTTTCTTT
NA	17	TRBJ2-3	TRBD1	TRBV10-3	CAISDPDRVGPWDTQYF	TGTGCCATCAGTGACCCGGACAGGGTGGGACCTTGGGATACGCAGTATTTT
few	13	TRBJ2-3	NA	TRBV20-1	CSAGLGGGDTQYF	TGCAGTGCTGGCCTCGGGGGCGGGGATACGCAGTATTTT
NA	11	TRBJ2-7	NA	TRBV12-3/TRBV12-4	CASRKWGEQYF	TGTGCCAGCAGAAAATGGGGCGAGCAGTACTTC
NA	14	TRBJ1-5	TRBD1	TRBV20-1	CSASAGQGVQPQHF	TGCAGTGCTAGCGCTGGGCAGGGGGTTCAGCCCCAGCATTTT
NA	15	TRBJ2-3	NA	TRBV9	CASSVGGAAGDTQYF	TGTGCCAGCAGCGTAGGGGGGGCTGCAGGAGATACGCAGTATTTT